The rows below give T cell receptor beta chains drawn from one sample of a study of shared clonotypes between healthy human individuals. Here immunoSEQ multiplex PCR was the method, and the copy in TCRdb shows in-frame clones only, minus some. The table includes approximately 2,200,000 clones, about 92% detected once. The sequenced sample consisted of naive CD8+ T cells from PBMCs. These receptors all stem from a man aged 18 to 30 in good health. Some clones in this sample may be carry-over from other donors' samples. Each CDR3 is given with its conserved first and last residue. The D gene is left open where the match is weak. The size entry is marked missing in some rows and otherwise reads once, few, many or a size class.

d_call	v_call	j_call	clone_size	cdr3_nt	cdr3_aa
TRBD2	TRBV28	TRBJ2-7	-	TGTGCCAGCAGTTTTCGGAGGACTAGCGGATCCTACGAGCAGTACTTC	CASSFRRTSGSYEQYF
-	TRBV2	TRBJ2-7	-	TGTGCCAGCAGTGATAGACAGCAGCTCTCCTACGAGCAGTACTTC	CASSDRQQLSYEQYF
TRBD1	TRBV9	TRBJ2-6	-	TGTGCCAGCAGCGCCCGGTCCGGGACAGGGGTTTCTGGGGCCAACGTCCTGACTTTC	CASSARSGTGVSGANVLTF
-	TRBV29-1	TRBJ2-1	-	TGCAGCGCCGAGGGGGGGAATGAGCAGTTCTTC	CSAEGGNEQFF
-	TRBV6-5	TRBJ2-5	-	TGTGCCAGCAGTTACTCGACAACGGGAGTTGTAGAGACCCAGTACTTC	CASSYSTTGVVETQYF
-	TRBV4-1	TRBJ2-4	-	TGCGCCAGCAGCCAGTCAAGGGCGGCCAAAAACATTCAGTACTTC	CASSQSRAAKNIQYF
-	TRBV27	TRBJ2-7	-	TGTGCCAGCAGCCCGGACAGTTTCACCTACGAGCAGTACTTC	CASSPDSFTYEQYF
-	TRBV6-1	TRBJ2-7	once	TGTGCCAGCAGTGCGACAGGACCCGGTTACGAGCAGTACTTC	CASSATGPGYEQYF
TRBD2	TRBV11-2	TRBJ2-1	-	TGTGCCAGCAGCTTTACTAGCGGAACCTACAATGAGCAGTTCTTC	CASSFTSGTYNEQFF
TRBD2	TRBV7-2	TRBJ2-3	-	TGTGCCAGCAGAACTAGCGGGAGAGCCCCAGATACGCAGTATTTT	CASRTSGRAPDTQYF
TRBD1	TRBV7-9	TRBJ2-1	-	TGTGCCAGCAGGAGGGGGCCCAACAATGAGCAGTTCTTC	CASRRGPNNEQFF
-	TRBV21-1	TRBJ1-2	-	TGTGCCAGCAGCAAATCGAGGGGGTTTGACTATGGCTACACCTTC	CASSKSRGFDYGYTF
-	TRBV28	TRBJ1-5	-	TGCGCCAGCAGTTCCCAGGGAACGTGGCAGCCCCAGCATTTT	CASSSQGTWQPQHF
-	TRBV28	TRBJ1-2	few	TGTGCCAGCAGTTTTCAAGGCAGGGGCTATGGCTACACCTTC	CASSFQGRGYGYTF
-	TRBV11-3	TRBJ2-7	-	TGTGCCAGCAGCCCCGTCGGTCCGACAGCTCACTGCGAGCAGTACTTC	CASSPVGPTAHCEQYF
-	TRBV5-4	TRBJ2-5	-	TGTGCCAGCAGCAAAGACAGTGGGGGGACCCTTGGGACCCAGTACTTC	CASSKDSGGTLGTQYF
-	TRBV25-1	TRBJ1-1	few	TGTGCCAGCAGTCCTGTGGCAACGAACACTGAAGCTTTCTTT	CASSPVATNTEAFF
-	TRBV6-5	TRBJ2-1	once	TGTGCCAGCAGTTGGCACCCGACAGGAAATGAGCAGTTCTTC	CASSWHPTGNEQFF
-	TRBV2	TRBJ2-7	-	TGTGCCAGCAGCGACAGACACTACGAGCAGTACTTC	CASSDRHYEQYF
-	TRBV5-1	TRBJ2-7	-	TGCGCCAGCAGCCCCCCCGGCTACGAGCAGTACTTC	CASSPPGYEQYF
TRBD1	TRBV6-5	TRBJ1-2	-	TGTGCCAGCAGTTACTCGAAGTCAGGGGGCGCGTTTGGCTACACCTTC	CASSYSKSGGAFGYTF
-	TRBV19	TRBJ1-1	-	TGTGCCAGTAGTATAGGCCCCCGGGGTAACACTGAAGCTTTCTTT	CASSIGPRGNTEAFF
-	TRBV6-4	TRBJ2-1	-	TGTGCCAGCAGTGACGACTCCCACAATGAGCAGTTCTTC	CASSDDSHNEQFF
TRBD1	TRBV7-9	TRBJ1-2	-	TGTGCCAGCAGCTTAGTAGGGACAGACTATGGCTACACCTTC	CASSLVGTDYGYTF
-	TRBV7-9	TRBJ2-1	-	TGTGCCAGCAGCTTATTACCCGGGAGTGAGCAGTTCTTC	CASSLLPGSEQFF
TRBD2	TRBV5-1	TRBJ2-5	-	TGCGCCAGCAGCTTCCTTGGGAGGGGCCTGTACCAAGAGACCCAGTACTTC	CASSFLGRGLYQETQYF
-	TRBV4-2	TRBJ2-1	once	TGTGCCAGCAGCCCTGGCAATGAGCAGTTCTTC	CASSPGNEQFF
-	TRBV28	TRBJ1-5	-	TGTGCCAGCAGTCAGGGAAGGGAAGGGCTTCAGCCCCAGCATTTT	CASSQGREGLQPQHF
-	TRBV15	TRBJ1-5	-	TGTGCCACCAGCAGAGATCAGGCAGGGGGCAATCAGCCCCAGCATTTT	CATSRDQAGGNQPQHF
-	TRBV28	TRBJ2-4	-	TGTGCCAGCAGTCGCCCCCAGTCTAAAAACATTCAGTACTTC	CASSRPQSKNIQYF
-	TRBV28	TRBJ2-5	-	TGTGCCAGCAGTTTATTTCAGGGACCGCCAAGGGAGACCCAGTACTTC	CASSLFQGPPRETQYF
-	TRBV14	TRBJ1-2	-	TGTGCCAGCAGCCCCGTTCGAGAGGGGGGCGATGGCTACACCTTC	CASSPVREGGDGYTF
-	TRBV29-1	TRBJ1-1	-	TGCAGCGTTGAAGTATATTCGTGGGCCACTGAAGCTTTCTTT	CSVEVYSWATEAFF
TRBD2	TRBV7-9	TRBJ2-3	-	TGTGCCAGCAGCTCAAGGACTAGCGGGATCGCAGATACGCAGTATTTT	CASSSRTSGIADTQYF
-	TRBV6-1	TRBJ1-2	-	TGTGCCAGCAGTGGCGACAATCTCAATTTTCATAACTATGGCTACACCTTC	CASSGDNLNFHNYGYTF
-	TRBV25-1	TRBJ2-5	-	TGTGCCAGCAGTGATGTCTGGGGGGCGTGGGCGGAGACCCAGTACTTC	CASSDVWGAWAETQYF
TRBD2	TRBV27	TRBJ2-2	-	TGTGCCAGCAGTCCTCCGGGACTAGTGTCTCGGCCCGGGGAGCTGTTTTTT	CASSPPGLVSRPGELFF
-	TRBV6-1	TRBJ1-2	-	TGTGCCAGCAGTGAAATTTTGGACAGAGGACCTAACTATGGCTACACCTTC	CASSEILDRGPNYGYTF
TRBD2	TRBV5-4	TRBJ2-7	-	TGTGCCAGCAGCTTGGCTAGTCTAGCGGGACCCTTGGAGCAGTACTTC	CASSLASLAGPLEQYF
-	TRBV9	TRBJ2-1	-	TGTGCCAGCAGCGCCGACCTAAATGAGCAGTTCTTC	CASSADLNEQFF
-	TRBV9	TRBJ2-3	once	TGTGCCAGCAGGAGAGGACATACTAGCACAGATACGCAGTATTTT	CASRRGHTSTDTQYF
TRBD2	TRBV5-1	TRBJ2-1	-	TGCGCCAGCAGCGGGACTAGCGGGAGAAGTGAGCAGTTCTTC	CASSGTSGRSEQFF
-	TRBV11-2	TRBJ2-1	-	TGTGCCAGCAGCTTAGATATTGGGAATGAGCAGTTCTTC	CASSLDIGNEQFF
TRBD1	TRBV29-1	TRBJ2-3	-	TGCAGCTCATCCCCCCGACCAGGACAGGGTCCAGATACGCAGTATTTT	CSSSPRPGQGPDTQYF
-	TRBV14	TRBJ2-7	-	TGTGCCAGCAGCCAGCGACCTCGTCCGCAGTTGTACTTC	CASSQRPRPQLYF
-	TRBV28	TRBJ2-2	-	TGTGCCAGCAGATGGGACGGTACCGGGGAGCTGTTTTTT	CASRWDGTGELFF
-	TRBV7-2	TRBJ2-7	-	TGTGCCAGCAGCCCGGGGCGTACAAGCCTCTACGAGCAGTACTTC	CASSPGRTSLYEQYF
TRBD1	TRBV7-9	TRBJ1-3	-	TGTGCCAGCAGCCCGACCGGGACAGGGGGCGGAAACACCATATATTTT	CASSPTGTGGGNTIYF
-	TRBV9	TRBJ2-2	-	TGTGCCAGCAGCGTAGCTAAGTCGGGATCGAACACCGGGGAGCTGTTTTTT	CASSVAKSGSNTGELFF
-	TRBV4-2	TRBJ2-5	-	TGTGCCAGCAGCCAAGGGTATTCTCAAGAGACCCAGTACTTC	CASSQGYSQETQYF
TRBD1	TRBV5-4	TRBJ1-1	-	TGTGCCAGCAGCTTGGTGGCAGGGGGCACTGAAGCTTTCTTT	CASSLVAGGTEAFF
TRBD1	TRBV9	TRBJ2-7	-	TGTGCCAGCAGCGTAGGCGGGGACAGGACCTACGAGCAGTACTTC	CASSVGGDRTYEQYF
TRBD1	TRBV5-8	TRBJ1-2	-	TGTGCCAGCAGGTTCGAACCGGGACAGGACAGCCTAAACTATGGCTACACCTTC	CASRFEPGQDSLNYGYTF